The entry below describes one TCR beta chain. The participants were between roughly 18 and 100 years old and came from under 25 US areas. In assigning cohorts, the study relied on participant-reported clinical history. People in the exposed group encountered a COVID-19 case within 2 weeks before entering the study. These data come from a study of blood T cell repertoires in COVID-19. Study-level background: PBMCs, B-cell-depleted T cells, or T cells were the source of the cDNA or gDNA that made up the material.

The V and J ends lost 5 bases and 7 bases respectively, with 5 bases between them. This CDR3 has 10 residues. Germline CDR1 is GTSNPN and CDR2 is SVGIG (reference sequence). Sequenced by immunoSEQ multiplex PCR; TCRdb stores in-frame clones only, minus some. Among 60,000 or so clones listed, approximately 70% were seen once. The sequence came from an older woman who had been exposed to COVID-19. Sequenced sample: PBMCs or T cells enriched from blood (not recorded which). The chain is built from TRBV30 and TRBJ2-2; the D is unclear. As DNA, the CDR3 is TGTGCCTGGTCGTTCGGGGAGCTGTTTTTT. It is translated as CAWSFGELFF.